This T cell receptor (beta chain) was documented in a study of blood T cell repertoires in COVID-19 (TCRdb year 2020). For the study in its entirety: Samples covering the acute and convalescent phases of COVID-19 were provided by collaborators in the United States, Italy and Spain. The prospective study material was composed of cDNA or gDNA derived from T cells, B-cell-depleted T cells, or PBMCs. Subjects who had been exposed to COVID-19, were actively infected with it, or had recovered from it provided the deeply sampled blood TCRbeta repertoires that made up the dataset. The repertoires were made available in a free public database intended to serve as a resource for research on the immune response to SARS-CoV-2. The samples were drawn from the first 160 participants of the ongoing ImmuneRACE study and from some 1,300 subjects provided by 6 global collaborators. The sample metadata nearly always contained a de-identified subject ID, COVID-19 status, age in years and sex. Where available, HLA class I and class II types were taken from metadata supplied by the sample provider and were not determined by assay-based typing. What the work shows at the level of the full study, not this receptor alone: How much clinical and demographic metadata was included differed by source and by participant, and the metadata was provided uncurated.

Enrolling through a virtual design, the prospective study's participants ranged in age from roughly 18 to 100 years and lived across roughly 24 United States geographic areas. Cohort assignment in the prospective study relied on participant-reported clinical history from a screening survey and a study questionnaire. Mobile phlebotomists in the prospective study collected whole blood, serum and a nasopharyngeal or oropharyngeal swab from every participant. Prospective study participants could optionally give additional blood draws and questionnaires over an approximately two-month period. Prospective study blood samples were shipped either frozen or at room temperature before DNA extraction. The immunoSEQ Assay, a bias-controlled multiplex PCR, was used to amplify TCRbeta CDR3 regions from genomic DNA. From the authors' description of their analysis: The number of nucleated cells in each sample was estimated by amplification of reference gene primers within the assay. To quantify the absolute abundance of each unique TCRbeta CDR3 rearrangement, sequence reads were collapsed and filtered. For each sample, productive Simpson clonality was calculated as the square root of Simpson's diversity index over productive rearrangements. As stored in TCRdb, this immuneACCESS dataset retains in-frame rearrangements with V and J assigned. A fraction of the clones does not appear; measured against another copy, unresolved V genes explain less than half of the discrepancy, and the remainder lacks a known reason. That table supplies the V and J calls and clone size; D and trimming were determined from the DNA. Recorded for this sample are 250,000 to 350,000 clones; around 91% of them occurred a single time. In total, the top ten clones hold approximately 4% of the sample.

With respect to this clone: The target of this receptor is not known. An end of the junction differs from the germline gene, which may be a read error.

Via the germline V gene, CDR1 is SGDLS and CDR2 YYNGEE. The CDR3 measures 11 amino acids from cysteine to phenylalanine. The kept DNA is CDR3 alone, 33 bases in frame from the first base. This chain is built from TRBV9 and TRBJ2-2, and TRBD2 aligns with 7 junction nucleotides. The sample was PBMCs or T cells enriched from blood (not recorded which). The clonotype comes from a woman younger than 35 with acute COVID-19. The CDR3 protein: CASSARGELFF. The sequenced DNA: TGTGCCAGCAGCGCCCGGGGGGAACTGTTTTTT.